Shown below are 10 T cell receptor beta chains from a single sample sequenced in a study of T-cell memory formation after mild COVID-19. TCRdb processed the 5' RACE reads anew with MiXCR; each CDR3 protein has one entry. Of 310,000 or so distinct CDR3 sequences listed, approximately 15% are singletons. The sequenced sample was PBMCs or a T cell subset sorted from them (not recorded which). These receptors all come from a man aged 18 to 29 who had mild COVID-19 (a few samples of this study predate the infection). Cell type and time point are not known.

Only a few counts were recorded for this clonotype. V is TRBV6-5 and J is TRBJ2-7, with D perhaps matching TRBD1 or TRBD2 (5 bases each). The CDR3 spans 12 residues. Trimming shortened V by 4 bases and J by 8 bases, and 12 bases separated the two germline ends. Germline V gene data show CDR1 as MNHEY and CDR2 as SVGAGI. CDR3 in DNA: TGTGCCAGCAGTTTTAGAGGGGCCCAGCAGTACTTC. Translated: CASSFRGAQQYF.

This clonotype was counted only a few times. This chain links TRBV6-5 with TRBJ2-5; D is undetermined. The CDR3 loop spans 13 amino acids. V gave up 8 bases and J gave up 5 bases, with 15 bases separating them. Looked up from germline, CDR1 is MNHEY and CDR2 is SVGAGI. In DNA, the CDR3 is TGTGCCAGCGGAGACTCATTTCGGGAGACCCAGTACTTC. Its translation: CASGDSFRETQYF.

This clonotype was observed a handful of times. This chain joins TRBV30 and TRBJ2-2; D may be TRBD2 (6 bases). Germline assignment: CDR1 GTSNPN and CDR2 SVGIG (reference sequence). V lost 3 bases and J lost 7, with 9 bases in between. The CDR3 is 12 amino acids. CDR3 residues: CAWSRGNGELFF. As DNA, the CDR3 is TGTGCCTGGAGCCGGGGGAACGGGGAGCTGTTTTTT.

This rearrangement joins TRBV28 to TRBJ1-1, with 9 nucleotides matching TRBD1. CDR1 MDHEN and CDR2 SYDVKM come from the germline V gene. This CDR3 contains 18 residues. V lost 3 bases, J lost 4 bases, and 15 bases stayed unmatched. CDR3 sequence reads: CASSLTDPLQGASTEAFF. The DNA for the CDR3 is TGTGCCAGCAGTTTGACCGACCCATTACAGGGGGCGTCCACTGAAGCTTTCTTT.

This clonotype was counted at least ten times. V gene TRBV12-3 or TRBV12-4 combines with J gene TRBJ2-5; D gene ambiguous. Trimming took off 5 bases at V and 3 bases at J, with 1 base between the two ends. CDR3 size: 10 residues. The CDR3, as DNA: TGTGCCAGCAGTAAAGAGACCCAGTACTTC. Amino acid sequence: CASSKETQYF.

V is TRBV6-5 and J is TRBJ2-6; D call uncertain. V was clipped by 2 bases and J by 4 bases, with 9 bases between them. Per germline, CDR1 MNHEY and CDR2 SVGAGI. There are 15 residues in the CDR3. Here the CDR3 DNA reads TGTGCCAGCAGTTACAGCGTAGCAGGGGCCAACGTCCTGACTTTC. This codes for CASSYSVAGANVLTF.

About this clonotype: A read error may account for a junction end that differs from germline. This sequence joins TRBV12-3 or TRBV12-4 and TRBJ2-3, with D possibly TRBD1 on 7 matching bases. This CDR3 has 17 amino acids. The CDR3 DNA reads TGTACCAGCAGTTTGGGGGAAGGAGGGGGCGGCACAGATACGCAGTATTTT. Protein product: CTSSLGEGGGGTDTQYF.

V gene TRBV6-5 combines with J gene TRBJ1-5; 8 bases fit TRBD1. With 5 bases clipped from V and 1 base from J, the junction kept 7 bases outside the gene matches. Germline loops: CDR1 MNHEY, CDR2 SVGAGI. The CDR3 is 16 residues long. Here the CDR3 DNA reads TGTGCCAGCAGTGCCAAACGGACAGGGAGCAATCAGCCCCAGCATTTT. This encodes CASSAKRTGSNQPQHF.

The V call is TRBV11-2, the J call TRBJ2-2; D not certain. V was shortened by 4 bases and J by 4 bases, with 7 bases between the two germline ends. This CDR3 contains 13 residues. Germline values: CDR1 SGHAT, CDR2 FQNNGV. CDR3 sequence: CASSSELTGELFF. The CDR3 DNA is TGTGCCAGCAGCTCCGAACTCACCGGGGAGCTGTTTTTT.

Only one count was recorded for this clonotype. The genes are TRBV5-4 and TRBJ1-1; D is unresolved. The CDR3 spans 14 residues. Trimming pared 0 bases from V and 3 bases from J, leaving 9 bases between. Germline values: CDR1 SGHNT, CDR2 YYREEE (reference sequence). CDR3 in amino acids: CASSLARQYTEAFF. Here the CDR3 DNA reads TGTGCCAGCAGCTTGGCCAGACAATACACTGAAGCTTTCTTT.